These 18 T cell receptor beta chains originate from one sample sequenced in a study of cytomegalovirus exposure and HLA in healthy donors. The PCR made use of 60 Vbeta and 13 Jbeta primers. Assay used: immunoSEQ multiplex PCR; TCRdb lists only in-frame clones, some missing. The table records roughly 180,000 clones, roughly 84% of them present only once. The material sequenced was PBMCs. These receptors all stem from a man aged 25-40 years in good health and CMV-seronegative.

The CDR3 region has the DNA TGTGCCAGCAGTGAAGCTGAGTCTCAGCCCCAGCATTTT. Amino acid sequence: CASSEAESQPQHF. This rearrangement joins TRBV2 to TRBJ1-5; D gene uncertain. The length of the CDR3 is 13 residues. Per germline, CDR1 SNHLY and CDR2 FYNNEI. Trimming removed 0 bases at V and 6 bases at J, with 6 bases between.

V usage is TRBV19 and J usage is TRBJ2-2, with D unresolved. V was shortened by 3 bases and J by 7 bases, with 9 bases between the two germline ends. The germline V gene has CDR1 LNHDA and CDR2 SQIVND (reference sequence). This CDR3 has 13 residues. In DNA form, the CDR3 reads TGTGCCAGTAGTATTAGCAACTACGGGGAGCTGTTTTTT. Translated, it gives CASSISNYGELFF.

CDR3 in amino acids: CASSVSSGEYNEQFF. Here the CDR3 DNA reads TGTGCCAGCAGCGTTTCTTCGGGGGAATACAATGAGCAGTTCTTC. The rearrangement links TRBV9 to TRBJ2-1; D perhaps matches TRBD2 (6 bases). In germline, CDR1 is SGDLS, CDR2 YYNGEE. The V end was cut by 2 bases, the J end by 4 bases, with 13 bases between. The CDR3 totals 15 residues.

The chain carries TRBV5-1 and TRBJ1-1, with a weak D call TRBD1 (5 bases). This CDR3 contains 13 residues. V lost 4 bases, J lost 4 bases, and 11 bases lay in between. Germline V gene lookup returns CDR1 SGHRS and CDR2 YFSETQ. CDR3 nucleotide sequence: TGCGCCAGCAGCGAACCGGGGGGCACTGAAGCTTTCTTT. Translating it yields CASSEPGGTEAFF.

V and J are TRBV6-1 and TRBJ1-2; TRBD1 matches at 8 bases. J gave up 8 bases and V 4 bases, and 12 bases lay outside the gene matches. Germline CDR1 MNHNS, CDR2 SASEGT. The CDR3 extends over 15 amino acids. The CDR3 sequence is CASSGGQGGPLGYTF. As DNA, the CDR3 is TGTGCCAGCAGTGGTGGACAGGGAGGTCCTCTGGGCTACACCTTC.

The chain couples TRBV2 to TRBJ1-2, with D possibly TRBD1 on 6 matching bases. Germline CDR1 SNHLY, CDR2 FYNNEI. The CDR3 has 14 residues. V was shortened by 1 base and J by 8 bases, with 14 bases between the two germline ends. The CDR3 sequence is CASSEELRGDGYTF. The CDR3 nucleotides read TGTGCCAGCAGTGAAGAGCTCAGGGGCGACGGCTACACCTTC.

This rearrangement joins TRBV18 to TRBJ2-3; D gene unclear. CDR3 size: 12 residues. Germline V gene data show CDR1 as KGHSH and CDR2 as LQKENI. V gave up 6 bases and J gave up 0 bases, with 4 bases separating them. For the CDR3, the DNA is TGTGCCAGCTCTCCTAGCACAGATACGCAGTATTTT. This codes for CASSPSTDTQYF.

This rearrangement joins TRBV27 to TRBJ1-5; maybe TRBD1 (6 bases). V shed 5 bases and J shed 4 bases, with 12 bases lying between them. The CDR3 has 14 residues. CDR1 and CDR2 from the germline V gene are MNHEY and SMNVEV (reference sequence). The DNA for the CDR3 is TGTGCCAGCAGTCATGATACAGGGAATCAGCCCCAGCATTTT. Translating it yields CASSHDTGNQPQHF.

The V gene is TRBV6-5, the J gene TRBJ2-1; TRBD1 is a possible D gene (5 bases). Germline values: CDR1 MNHEY, CDR2 SVGAGI. The V and J ends lost 1 base and 6 bases respectively, with 13 bases between them. The CDR3 runs 15 residues. CDR3 residues: CASSYFMGPGNEQFF. The CDR3 region has the DNA TGTGCCAGCAGTTACTTTATGGGGCCTGGCAATGAGCAGTTCTTC.

This chain uses TRBV27 with TRBJ2-1; 15 bases fit TRBD2. V shed 5 bases and J 2 bases; nucleotides not matched to a gene: 19. CDR3 length: 22 amino acids. The germline CDR1 and CDR2 sequences are MNHEY and SMNVEV (reference sequence). CDR3 loop: CASSQITGPGLAGGTPYNEQFF. The CDR3, as DNA: TGTGCCAGCAGTCAGATTACGGGGCCGGGACTAGCGGGGGGAACCCCCTACAATGAGCAGTTCTTC.

The rearrangement links TRBV27 to TRBJ1-5, with 9 nucleotides matching TRBD1. Germline CDR1 is MNHEY and CDR2 is SMNVEV (reference sequence). This CDR3 is 17 amino acids long. The junction had 9 bases not matched to a gene; V was cut back by 6 bases and J by 0 bases. The DNA for the CDR3 is TGTGCCAGCAGCCCGGGACAGGGACCCTATAGCAATCAGCCCCAGCATTTT. Protein: CASSPGQGPYSNQPQHF.

This clone was seen a handful of times. The rearrangement joins TRBV30 to TRBJ2-5; possible D gene TRBD2, 7 bases. CDR3 length equals 17 residues. The V end was cut by 3 bases, the J end by 0 bases, with 20 bases between. CDR1 and CDR2 (germline): GTSNPN, SVGIG (reference sequence). The chain's CDR3 is CAWRGGLTTGNQETQYF. DNA for the CDR3: TGTGCCTGGAGGGGGGGGCTTACAACAGGGAACCAAGAGACCCAGTACTTC.

This clone was found once. This chain joins TRBV15 and TRBJ1-3; TRBD1 is a possible D gene (6 bases). The V and J ends lost 0 bases and 0 bases respectively, with 12 bases between them. Germline assignment: CDR1 LNHNV and CDR2 YYDKDF (reference sequence). The CDR3 loop spans 17 amino acids. CDR3 amino acids: CATSRDATGFSGNTIYF. CDR3 nucleotides: TGTGCCACCAGCAGAGATGCAACAGGGTTCTCTGGAAACACCATATATTTT.

The chain combines TRBV11-2 with TRBJ2-7, with 8 bases that match TRBD2. In germline, CDR1 is SGHAT, CDR2 FQNNGV. The J segment lost 1 base and the V segment lost 6 bases, leaving 8 bases of the junction unmatched. The CDR3 consists of 15 residues. The CDR3 DNA is TGTGCCAGCAGTCCGTTGAGCGGGGGTTCCTACGAGCAGTACTTC. Residues: CASSPLSGGSYEQYF.

The chain links TRBV5-6 to TRBJ2-1; weak D call: TRBD2 (5 bases). Germline V lookup: CDR1 SGHDT, CDR2 YYEEEE. The V gene lost 3 bases and the J gene lost 0 bases, with 10 bases spanning the gap. The CDR3 extends over 15 amino acids. The CDR3 sequence is CASSSQSGSYNEQFF. DNA for the CDR3: TGTGCCAGCAGCTCCCAAAGCGGCTCCTACAATGAGCAGTTCTTC.

This rearrangement joins TRBV2 to TRBJ1-2; a possible D gene is TRBD1 (5 bases). Germline assignment: CDR1 SNHLY and CDR2 FYNNEI. The CDR3 length is 17 residues. V gave up 5 bases and J gave up 1 base, with 20 bases separating them. The CDR3 reads CASSSAGGGPFNYGYTF. CDR3 sequence (DNA): TGTGCCAGCAGTTCTGCCGGGGGAGGGCCGTTTAACTATGGCTACACCTTC.

The gene calls are TRBV7-9 and TRBJ2-5; no reliable D call. The V gene lost 0 bases and the J gene lost 7 bases, with 3 bases spanning the gap. Germline V gene lookup returns CDR1 SEHNR and CDR2 FQNEAQ (reference sequence). The CDR3 loop spans 11 amino acids. CDR3 in amino acids: CASSLAGTQYF. The CDR3 DNA is TGTGCCAGCAGCTTAGCCGGGACCCAGTACTTC.

This chain joins TRBV9 and TRBJ1-1, with D possibly matching TRBD1 (6 bases). CDR3 length equals 13 residues. Trimming shortened V by 3 bases and J by 4 bases, and 10 bases separated the two germline ends. Per germline, CDR1 SGDLS and CDR2 YYNGEE. CDR3 sequence: CASSATGSTEAFF. The CDR3, as DNA: TGTGCCAGCAGCGCCACAGGGTCCACTGAAGCTTTCTTT.